This TCR beta chain was profiled in a study of control samples from healthy donors and cancer patients (dated by TCRdb to the early 2020s). Of note for this clone: It lacks a known antigen. Base qualities are not recorded, but no much larger clone differs from it by a single base.

Libraries came from the immunoSEQ multiplex PCR assay. TCRdb obtained this table from immuneACCESS and retained in-frame rearrangements with V and J assigned. These tables miss some clones; where compared with another copy, unresolved V genes account for less than half of the shortfall, and the remainder is unexplained. For this sample there are fewer than 90,000 clones; 84% appear just once. The ten largest clones take up 28% of the sample. Input material: blood. This TCR derives from a man aged 45-60 years in good health.

The CDR3 in this case is CASSSPIGQEYLYEQYF. The DNA sequence is as follows: TGTGCCAGCAGCTCCCCCATCGGACAGGAATACCTCTACGAGCAGTACTTC. The V and J segments used are TRBV7-2 and TRBJ2-7, with 7 central nucleotides matching TRBD1. Including the terminal cysteine and phenylalanine, the CDR3 comprises 17 residues. The sequence is cut down to CDR3 DNA, 51 bases in frame from base 1. Via the germline V gene, CDR1 is SGHTA and CDR2 FQGNSA. After removal of 4 bases from V and 3 bases from J, the junction retains 15 bases not matched to a gene.